This TCR beta chain was obtained from a study of CXCR3-negative and CXCR3-positive naive CD8 T cells. Findings and limits, study-wide: Most assays used freshly isolated PBMCs, as cryopreservation partially reduced CXCR3. Naive subsets were similarly diverse, while memory CD8+ repertoires were much less diverse. The TRBV-TRBJ usage of naive CXCR3-negative and CXCR3-positive cells was similar, but that of memory cells differed.

Details on this clonotype: The antigen is undetermined.

CDR1 is MDHEN, CDR2 SYDVKM, per germline. This CDR3 region has 16 residues. UMI-labeled TRB cDNA libraries were prepared by 5' RACE. TCRdb reprocessed the 5' RACE reads and keeps a single row for each CDR3 protein, giving no DNA. The table for this sample gives about 130,000 distinct CDR3 sequences. Naive CD8+ T cells showed a CD45RO-CCR7+CD27+CD95- phenotype. This receptor was identified in a human donor in good health. Some clones in this sample may be carry-over from other donors' samples. The sequenced sample was naive CXCR3- CD8+ T cells from blood. Sample subset: CD45RO-CCR7+CD27+CD95- naive CD8+ T cells lacking CXCR3 (TNR3-). This chain links TRBV28 with TRBJ1-3; checking the TCRdb D call of TRBD1 is not possible without DNA. The CDR3 loop is CASRRPQGWSGNTIYF.